This T cell receptor (beta chain) was obtained from a study of cytomegalovirus exposure and HLA in healthy donors (dated 2017 in TCRdb). A note on the overall study: In an earlier analysis of fewer than 750 of the donors, roughly 300 Gb of sequence data and 120 million or so unique TCR beta sequences from some 170 million T cells were reported. Roughly 290 gigabases of sequencing data and 91 million or so unique TCR sequences made up an early release that covered around 640 HLA-typed donors. Among the roughly 400 genotyped donors, about 83% belonged to the genetic ancestry cluster associated with self-reported Caucasian donors. The study was designed to test whether signatures of past pathogen exposure could be identified by cataloging public T cell receptors. The study profiled the T cell repertoires of about 720 subjects by immunosequencing and related them to cytomegalovirus serostatus. In addition to the first cohort of 666 subjects, a separate validation cohort of about 120 different subjects was used. The study combined high-throughput TCR immunosequencing, statistical association of individual TCRs with disease status, and machine learning to predict cytomegalovirus infection status. In a later analysis, previously published TCR beta repertoires from about 670 donors were re-analyzed and high-resolution HLA genotyping was added so that TCR occurrence patterns could be studied. Rather than using new phenotypic data, the later analysis identified candidate immune exposures from TCR beta sequences and from how often those sequences occurred across donors. An earlier analysis of 500 to 750 of the donors applied high-throughput TCR beta sequencing to assess whether each TCR beta V gene segment acted as functional or pseudogenic. Alongside the repertoire data, information on donor age, sex, ethnicity and CMV serostatus was compiled. Genome-wide SNP genotypes for about 60% of the roughly 670 donors were used in a later genetic analysis, which treated that subset as a discovery cohort. All discovery cohort repertoires had been generated using a single sequencing platform. Class I and class II HLA loci were covered by the typing at four-digit resolution. Typing coverage differed by locus: A, B, C, DRB1 and DQB1 were typed in about 620-630 donors, DQA1 in roughly 510, DPA1 in 600 to 610, and DPB1 in around 440. Roughly 5 DR-DQ haplotypes were treated as single units for association and clustering because of strong linkage in the cohort. Across 300 to 400 genotyped donors of the cohort, an average of approximately 240,000 unique TCR beta nucleotide sequences per donor were sequenced, and approximately 17% of those sequences were non-productive.

Overall study outcomes, separate from this receptor: In the study, around 150 TCR beta chains were listed as associated with cytomegalovirus. Because counts were too low, seventeen rarely observed V segments, including chromosome 9 orphons, were excluded from the earlier analysis of about 500 of the donors. A later analysis found that TCR association rates varied across HLA loci, with DRB1 alleles showing the most associated TCRs and HLA-C alleles the fewest. This cohort had only TCR beta chains sequenced, and the lack of alpha or paired-chain data limited which features could be detected. Three of the identified cytomegalovirus-associated TCR beta chains were confirmed in vitro to be specific for cytomegalovirus antigens. Most TCR sequences were observed very rarely across donors, whereas some public TCRs were present in many individuals. A later analysis associated around 16,000 TCR beta sequences with specific HLA alleles at a false discovery rate of 0.05. The sequencing pipeline was judged likely to have produced a cluster of highly shared sequence variants as a technical artifact. Most CMV-associated TCR beta chains appeared to be HLA-restricted in a later analysis, and the HLA associations seemed to be driven largely by CMV exposure. In both the original and validation cohorts, the classifier was reported to diagnose cytomegalovirus status with high specificity and sensitivity. In an earlier analysis of some 640 of the donors, most TCR beta V segments were observed in productive rearrangements about 87% or about 30% of the time, broadly matching IMGT annotations. HLA typing was unavailable for some donors at each locus, so association tests used only the typed subset. A later genetic analysis reported fewer N-insertions in productive TCRs among donors in an Asian-associated ancestry cluster than the roughly 620-donor mean. Several of the top co-occurrence clusters appeared to be linked to parvovirus B19, influenza, CMV and Epstein-Barr virus, according to a later analysis. V-gene and J-gene trimming of TCR beta chains was associated with a missense DCLRE1C variant in a later genetic analysis, and the association was replicated in an independent cohort. The authors suggested that the approach could potentially be generalized to other disease states and immunological phenotypes. Some IMGT-functional V segments, including TRBV6-2 and TRBV6-3, could not be told apart with the 87-base-pair reads, so those segments were excluded. Assigning TCR associations to individual alleles was difficult when HLA alleles, especially DR and DQ, strongly co-occurred. In a later analysis, HLA-associated TCR beta chains showed more clonal expansion and lower generation probabilities than non-associated chains that were equally common. Presence/absence analyses assumed roughly uniform sequencing depth across donors, an assumption that may not hold. A further reported finding was that TCR beta sequences accurately predicted the HLA-A and HLA-B alleles for most subjects in the first cohort. Correlated functional status among segregating V segments might reflect linkage disequilibrium, but an unknown experimental factor could not be ruled out. CMV serostatus was the only immune exposure information available for the cohort.

As concerns this clone: This receptor's antigen is unknown. No per-base quality is available; no much larger clone lies one base away.

Its CDR3 holds 16 amino acids, cysteine through phenylalanine. Solely the CDR3 DNA is kept, with 48 bases framed from the first base. V trim: 8 bases; J trim: 4 bases; unmatched bases: 12. CDR1 and CDR2, looked up from the germline V gene, are ENHRY and SYGVKD. Library creation used the immunoSEQ multiplex PCR assay. For the multiplex PCR, a mixture combining 60 forward primers for TCR Vbeta segments and 13 reverse primers for TCR Jbeta segments was used. Amplification of the CDR3 region of rearranged TCR beta genes was performed with a multiplex PCR assay on genomic DNA. The amplified TCR beta libraries were sequenced on the Illumina HiSeq System as 87-base-pair reads. The original methods were these. A later analysis tallied roughly 80 million unique TCR beta chains across the 660 or so repertoires, and some 10 million of those chains were shared by two or more donors. Raw reads were error-corrected and collapsed into unique sequences with a nearest-neighbor algorithm that merged closely related sequences to remove PCR and sequencing errors. To assign V, D and J gene segments, CDR3 sequences were aligned to IMGT reference sequences. Each retained sequence needed at least a six-nucleotide match to both a V gene segment and a J gene segment. A rearrangement was called productive if the CDR3 had no stop codons and remained in frame with V and J, and every other rearrangement was called non-productive. CDR3 was defined by IMGT convention, running from the second conserved V-encoded cysteine to the conserved J-encoded phenylalanine. The earlier analysis of about 570 of the donors excluded any sequence lacking an unambiguous match to a single V gene segment. An earlier analysis of some 610 of the donors called V segments functional above 56.7% productive rearrangements and segregating when the between-donor standard deviation exceeded 5%. A statistical classification framework was developed to diagnose cytomegalovirus status using the catalog of TCR beta chain sequences. In a later analysis, V and J genes were assigned by comparing TCR nucleotide sequences against IMGT/GENE-DB human TR gene sequences. The TCRdist pipeline was used in a later analysis to assign CDR3 sequences and most-parsimonious VDJ recombination scenarios. In a later analysis, each TCR beta chain was defined by its CDR3 amino acid sequence together with its V-gene family, and reads without a unique V-gene family were excluded. A later analysis removed 450 to 600 highly shared, low-generation-probability nucleotide sequences to deal with suspected cross-contamination and a sequencing artifact. In a later analysis, a clonal expansion index for each public chain was calculated from normalized within-repertoire ranks of inferred template counts. A later analysis computed generation probabilities with a VDJ recombination model fitted to out-of-frame rearrangements, and checked the results against IGoR. In a later analysis, TCR-TCR, TCR-HLA and TCR-CMV co-occurrence was scored with hypergeometric tests, and a repertoire-size bias correction was applied to TCR pairs. To estimate false discovery rates, a later analysis permuted the HLA or CMV assignments 20 times. In a later analysis, co-occurring TCRs were grouped with DBSCAN, and TCRdist sequence similarity was added when clustering was performed within HLA-allele-positive subsets. Repertoires with fewer than 30,000 or more than 120,000 public chains were left out of co-occurrence clustering, as were roughly five repertoires with anomalous nucleotide sharing. Imported from immuneACCESS, the table was reduced by TCRdb to in-frame sequences with V and J called. These copies leave out some clones; in studies compared against another copy, an unresolved V gene accounts for under half, and the cause of the remainder is not known. V and J calls and clone size are given by that table; D and trimming were obtained from the DNA. This sample comprises more than 90,000 clones, about 81% of them detected only once. About 3% of the sample comes from the top ten.

The cohort consisted of 600 to 700 healthy bone marrow donors. At the time of sampling, every cohort member was nominally healthy, though immune exposures that went unrecorded were likely present. The donor tested CMV seronegative and was one of the 352 seronegative cohort members. Each donor provided a peripheral blood sample, and peripheral blood mononuclear cells were used for TCR beta sequencing. The Qiagen DNeasy Blood Extraction Kit was used to extract genomic DNA from the blood cell samples. This TCR was recovered from a middle-aged woman in good health and CMV-seronegative. The source material was PBMCs. In this chain, TRBV10-3 is recombined with TRBJ2-7, and 12 junctional nucleotides match TRBD1. The DNA is TGTGCCATCGGCTTAGCCGGGACAGGGGGCCAATACGAGCAGTACTTC. Its protein product is CAIGLAGTGGQYEQYF.